Following are 29 T cell receptor beta chains from one sample sequenced in a study of identical twins. In TCRdb, the 5' RACE reads were re-called with MiXCR into one record per CDR3 protein. The table lists about 920,000 distinct CDR3 sequences, 9% to 15% of them singletons. These data are also associated with another study on yellow fever vaccine responses in identical twins.

Sequencing used PBMCs. Receptors were obtained from a woman between 18 and 30 years old in good health.

This clonotype has more than one count but fewer than ten. This rearrangement joins TRBV12-5 to TRBJ2-4; 9 bases match TRBD1. Trimming removed 6 bases from V and 9 bases from J; junction bases left unmatched: 9. This CDR3 spans 14 amino acids. CDR1 is LGHNT, CDR2 FRNRAP, per germline. CDR3 sequence reads: CASGPTGGLGIQYF. CDR3 coding DNA: TGTGCTAGTGGACCTACAGGGGGCTTGGGCATTCAGTACTTC.

Only a few counts were recorded for this clonotype. The V and J genes are TRBV7-2 and TRBJ2-7, with no clear D. CDR3 length equals 16 residues. Trimming pared 1 base from V and 3 bases from J, leaving 16 bases between. Germline CDR1 reads SGHTA; CDR2 reads FQGNSA. CDR3 in DNA: TGTGCCAGCAGCTTAGTCCCGACCGGTGGGATCTACGAGCAGTACTTC. Translation: CASSLVPTGGIYEQYF. The variable domain in full, completed from reference TRBV7-2 and TRBJ2-7, reads GAGVSQSPSNKVTEKGKDVELRCDPISGHTALYWYRQSLGQGLEFLIYFQGNSAPDKSGLPSDRFSAERTGGSVSTLTIQRTQQEDSAVYLCASSLVPTGGIYEQYFGPGTRLTVT.

The sample holds a few counts of this clonotype. The V call is TRBV19, the J call TRBJ2-1, with unresolved D. The CDR3 loop spans 16 amino acids. Germline CDR1 reads LNHDA; CDR2 reads SQIVND (reference sequence). With 9 bases removed from V and 8 bases from J, the gap between germline ends came to 26 bases. The CDR3 loop is CASQYLYENPRDEQFF. The CDR3 DNA is TGTGCCAGCCAGTATCTATATGAGAACCCCCGCGATGAGCAGTTCTTC. The full variable domain, its missing parts supplied by reference TRBV19 and TRBJ2-1, is DGGITQSPKYLFRKEGQNVTLSCEQNLNHDAMYWYRQDPGQGLRLIYYSQIVNDFQKGDIAEGYSVSREKKESFPLTVTSAQKNPTAFYLCASQYLYENPRDEQFFGPGTRLTVL.

The chain combines TRBV5-1 with TRBJ2-2; 8 bases are shared with TRBD1. This CDR3 is 18 amino acids long. J lost 1 base, V lost 4 bases, and 12 bases had no gene match. CDR1 SGHRS and CDR2 YFSETQ come from the germline V gene. The CDR3 DNA is TGCGCCAGCAGCGCCAAGGGGGGACAGGACCTGAACACCGGGGAGCTGTTTTTT. Protein product: CASSAKGGQDLNTGELFF.

The chain carries TRBV4-2 and TRBJ2-1; 9 nucleotides line up with TRBD2. The CDR3 has 15 residues. Losses at the gene ends were 6 bases for V and 8 bases for J; bases not matched to a gene: 11. The germline CDR1 and CDR2 sequences are LGHNA and YNFKEQ. The DNA of the CDR3 is TGTGCCAGCAGTTACGAGTTTAGCGGGAGCGATGAGCAGTTCTTC. The encoded protein is CASSYEFSGSDEQFF.

The chain carries TRBV2 and TRBJ1-4; D is unresolved. Germline V CDR1 and CDR2: SNHLY, FYNNEI. The V end was cut by 3 bases, the J end by 0 bases, with 11 bases between. The CDR3 spans 16 residues. The CDR3 here is CASSDSLGATNEKLFF. DNA of the CDR3: TGTGCCAGCAGTGATAGTCTGGGTGCAACTAATGAAAAACTGTTTTTT.

This clonotype was seen a few times. V gene TRBV5-1 combines with J gene TRBJ1-4, with D perhaps matching TRBD1 (6 bases). Trimming shortened V by 0 bases and J by 6 bases, and 12 bases separated the two germline ends. The CDR3 spans 15 residues. Germline CDR1 reads SGHRS; CDR2 reads YFSETQ. In DNA form, the CDR3 reads TGCGCCAGCAGCTTGGGGGCAGGGGAGTATGAAAAACTGTTTTTT. As protein: CASSLGAGEYEKLFF.

V usage is TRBV29-1 and J usage is TRBJ2-2; the match to TRBD1 covers 7 bases. Losses at the gene ends were 4 bases for V and 6 bases for J; bases not matched to a gene: 8. The CDR3 has 14 residues. Germline assignment: CDR1 SQVTM and CDR2 ANQGSEA. This CDR3 reads CSVADRVRAGELFF. The CDR3 region has the DNA TGCAGCGTTGCCGACAGGGTCCGGGCCGGGGAGCTGTTTTTT.

The rearrangement joins TRBV5-1 to TRBJ2-3; TRBD2 agrees at 7 bases. The germline V gene encodes CDR1 SGHRS and CDR2 YFSETQ. This CDR3 has 17 amino acids. The V and J ends lost 2 bases and 3 bases, in that order; junction bases with no gene match: 12. The CDR3 DNA reads TGCGCCAGCAGCTTAGGTCGGAGCGCGGGAGCGACAGATACGCAGTATTTT. It is translated as CASSLGRSAGATDTQYF.

The chain uses TRBV7-3 and TRBJ2-3; tentatively, D is TRBD2 (6 bases). There are 16 residues in the CDR3. Trimming took off 8 bases at V and 0 bases at J, with 18 bases between the two ends. CDR1 SGHTA and CDR2 FQGTGA come from the germline V gene. The CDR3 nucleotides are TGTGCCAGCGGCAAGAGGGGAGGCGCTAGCACAGATACGCAGTATTTT. This gives the protein CASGKRGGASTDTQYF.

V usage is TRBV28 and J usage is TRBJ2-7; 10 positions match TRBD2. The germline CDR1 and CDR2 sequences are MDHEN and SYDVKM. This CDR3 comprises 15 residues. V was clipped by 6 bases and J by 2 bases; unmatched bases: 7. DNA for the CDR3: TGTGCCAGCAGACGAGACGGACTAGCGGCCTACGAGCAGTACTTC. The encoded protein is CASRRDGLAAYEQYF. The full variable domain, with the rest looked up from reference TRBV28 and TRBJ2-7, is DVKVTQSSRYLVKRTGEKVFLECVQDMDHENMFWYRQDPGLGLRLIYFSYDVKMKEKGDIPEGYSVSREKKERFSLILESASTNQTSMYLCASRRDGLAAYEQYFGPGTRLTVT.

This clonotype turned up a few times. This sequence joins TRBV5-1 and TRBJ1-1; D is perhaps TRBD1 (5 bases). Germline CDR1 and CDR2: SGHRS and YFSETQ. The CDR3 covers 14 residues. V gave up 3 bases and J gave up 5 bases, with 14 bases separating them. CDR3 sequence (DNA): TGCGCCAGCAGCTCGGAGGGGTTGGGGACTGAAGCTTTCTTT. It codes for CASSSEGLGTEAFF.

The rearrangement joins TRBV6-2 or TRBV6-3 to TRBJ2-1; tentatively, D is TRBD1 (5 bases). In germline, CDR1 is MNHEY, CDR2 SVGEGT. The CDR3 is 15 amino acids. The V and J ends lost 2 bases and 0 bases respectively, with 8 bases between them. The CDR3 DNA reads as TGTGCCAGCAGTTACGGTCAGGGCTCCTACAATGAGCAGTTCTTC. Protein product: CASSYGQGSYNEQFF.

The chain employs TRBV7-7 and TRBJ2-5, with TRBD1 as a possible D gene (6 bases). Germline loops: CDR1 SSHAT, CDR2 FNYEAQ (reference sequence). The CDR3 sequence is 15 residues long. V was clipped by 5 bases and J by 0 bases, with 13 bases between them. CDR3 region: CASSPDRTNQETQYF. The CDR3 region has the DNA TGTGCCAGCAGCCCGGACAGAACCAACCAAGAGACCCAGTACTTC.

This clonotype was detected many times. The chain carries TRBV27 and TRBJ2-1; D may be TRBD2 (5 bases). The CDR3 runs to 12 residues. With 7 bases removed from V and 5 bases from J, the gap between germline ends came to 9 bases. The germline CDR1 and CDR2 sequences are MNHEY and SMNVEV (reference sequence). CDR3 amino acids: CASISGNNEQFF. The CDR3 bases are TGTGCCAGCATTTCGGGGAACAATGAGCAGTTCTTC.

CDR3 sequence: CASTESPQNQPQHF. The CDR3 region has the DNA TGTGCCAGCACAGAGAGCCCTCAAAATCAGCCCCAGCATTTT. The V and J genes are TRBV28 and TRBJ1-5, with D hard to call. This CDR3 contains 14 residues. Deletions cut 7 bases from V and 4 bases from J, with 14 bases between. Germline V lookup: CDR1 MDHEN, CDR2 SYDVKM.

This clonotype was detected only a few times. V gene TRBV2 combines with J gene TRBJ2-1; 7 bases match TRBD1. This CDR3 comprises 15 residues. CDR1 and CDR2 from the germline V gene are SNHLY and FYNNEI. Germline trimming cut 5 bases from V and 12 bases from J; bases unmatched to any gene: 16. CDR3 residues: CASSYTGVRQSGQFF. The CDR3 coding sequence is TGTGCCAGCAGTTACACAGGGGTGAGGCAAAGCGGGCAGTTCTTC.

This clonotype was detected only a few times. The rearrangement uses TRBV4-2 and TRBJ1-2, with D possibly TRBD1 on 5 matching bases. CDR3 length: 16 amino acids. Per germline, CDR1 LGHNA and CDR2 YNFKEQ. V was clipped by 0 bases and J by 7 bases, with 18 bases between them. The CDR3 reads CASSQELRDLLFGYTF. Here the CDR3 DNA reads TGTGCCAGCAGCCAAGAGCTCCGGGACTTGCTTTTTGGCTACACCTTC.

This clonotype came up a few times. The chain couples TRBV3-1 to TRBJ1-1, with 9 bases fitting TRBD1. CDR1 and CDR2 (germline): LGHDT, YNNKEL (reference sequence). CDR3 length: 15 amino acids. V shed 4 bases and J 3 bases; nucleotides not matched to a gene: 6. The CDR3 DNA reads TGTGCCAGCAGCCCAACAGGGGGCATGGACACTGAAGCTTTCTTT. Its translation: CASSPTGGMDTEAFF.

In this sample, this clonotype turned up a few times. The rearrangement links TRBV29-1 to TRBJ2-1, with TRBD2 matching 8 bases. The CDR3 consists of 14 residues. V was clipped by 4 bases and J by 9 bases; unmatched bases: 11. The V gene's germline CDR1 is SQVTM and CDR2 ANQGSEA. The CDR3 sequence is CSVGGGGRLGEQFF. In DNA form, the CDR3 reads TGCAGCGTTGGAGGCGGGGGGAGGTTAGGTGAGCAGTTCTTC.

The V gene is TRBV27, the J gene TRBJ2-4, with D possibly matching TRBD1 (6 bases). Germline CDR1 is MNHEY and CDR2 is SMNVEV (reference sequence). V was clipped by 3 bases and J by 0 bases, with 12 bases between them. The CDR3 runs 16 residues. As DNA, the CDR3 is TGTGCCAGCAGTTTTGCAGGGGAACTAGCCAAAAACATTCAGTACTTC. Translated, it gives CASSFAGELAKNIQYF.

A few counts support this clonotype. The chain recombines TRBV12-3 or TRBV12-4 with TRBJ2-1; D is uncertain. Deletions cut 4 bases from V and 10 bases from J, with 8 bases between. The CDR3 consists of 11 residues. CDR3 in amino acids: CASSSAEEQFF. DNA for the CDR3: TGTGCCAGCAGTTCGGCAGAAGAGCAGTTCTTC.

This clonotype has just a few counts. This chain joins TRBV20-1 and TRBJ2-5, with 11 bases aligning to TRBD2. CDR3 length equals 14 residues. Germline CDR1 DFQATT, CDR2 SNEGSKA (reference sequence). V gave up 4 bases and J gave up 6 bases; unmatched junction bases: 7. The chain's CDR3 is CSATLAGVEKTQYF. For the CDR3, the DNA is TGCAGTGCTACACTAGCGGGAGTGGAAAAGACCCAGTACTTC.

This clonotype was found a few times. V and J are TRBV15 and TRBJ2-4; 8 nucleotides match TRBD1. The V segment lost 1 base and the J segment 4 bases; nucleotides outside the gene matches: 12. The CDR3 is 18 residues long. Germline V CDR1 and CDR2: LNHNV, YYDKDF (reference sequence). The CDR3 sequence: CATSRVIVSGQGKNIQYF. Written as DNA, the CDR3 is TGTGCCACCAGCAGAGTCATCGTTAGCGGACAGGGAAAAAACATTCAGTACTTC.

In this sample, this clonotype turned up a few times. CDR3 region: CASSLTAGALDTQYF. Written as DNA, the CDR3 is TGTGCCAGCAGTTTAACAGCGGGTGCTTTGGATACGCAGTATTTT. This sequence joins TRBV12-3 or TRBV12-4 and TRBJ2-3; the D gene is possibly TRBD2 (6 bases). V was cut by 2 bases and J by 6 bases, with 15 bases left in between. This CDR3 spans 15 amino acids.

This clonotype was observed a few times. The chain combines TRBV3-1 with TRBJ2-1; D is perhaps TRBD1 (6 bases). Trimming cost V 1 base and J 10 bases, with 14 bases left between them. Germline V gives CDR1 LGHDT, CDR2 YNNKEL (reference sequence). The CDR3 sequence is 14 residues long. CDR3 nucleotides: TGTGCCAGCAGCCAAGGTGGGGGCCCGCGGGAGCAGTTCTTC. It translates to CASSQGGGPREQFF.

This clonotype was counted ten times or more. This sequence joins TRBV15 and TRBJ2-1; the match to TRBD2 covers 8 bases. The germline V gene has CDR1 LNHNV and CDR2 YYDKDF (reference sequence). With 5 bases clipped from V and 4 bases from J, the junction kept 10 bases outside the gene matches. The CDR3 loop spans 16 amino acids. The CDR3 DNA reads TGTGCCACCAGCGGGGTTTGGGCTAGCGGGTACAATGAGCAGTTCTTC. As protein: CATSGVWASGYNEQFF.

The genes are TRBV20-1 and TRBJ2-7; 10 bases align to TRBD2. Germline loops: CDR1 DFQATT, CDR2 SNEGSKA (reference sequence). The CDR3 extends over 13 amino acids. Trimming cost V 5 bases and J 7 bases; bases outside gene matches: 8. CDR3 loop: CSAPGTSAGEQYF. The CDR3 DNA sequence: TGCAGTGCTCCAGGGACTAGCGCGGGGGAGCAGTACTTC.

Comment on this clonotype: This clone may be a read error of a much larger clone one base away. The genes are TRBV5-1 and TRBJ2-1; D is undetermined. The germline gives CDR1 SGHRS, CDR2 YFSETQ. The CDR3 sequence is 13 residues long. CDR3: CVSSLPVYNEQFF. The CDR3 DNA is TGCGTCAGCAGCTTGCCGGTTTACAATGAGCAGTTCTTC.